Listed below are T cell receptor beta chains from one sample, sequenced in a study of shared clonotypes between healthy human individuals. Profiled with immunoSEQ multiplex PCR; TCRdb holds only in-frame clones, not every one. The top ten hold about 1.7% of the sample, which has 550,000 to 850,000 clones, 55% to 75% seen once. The specimen sequenced was memory CD4+ T cells sorted from blood. The receptor source for this set is a woman in her twenties or thirties in good health. CDR3s include the opening cysteine and the closing phenylalanine or tryptophan. The D gene is left open where the match is weak. Size values are once, few and many counts, or a class for expanded clones, and some rows have none.

d_call j_call clone_size v_call cdr3_length cdr3_aa cdr3_nt
. TRBJ1-5 . TRBV7-2 13 CASSLVWNQPQHF TGTGCCAGCAGCTTAGTTTGGAATCAGCCCCAGCATTTT
TRBD1 TRBJ1-2 . TRBV6-1 14 CASSATGGAYGYTF TGTGCCAGCAGTGCGACAGGGGGAGCCTATGGCTACACCTTC
. TRBJ2-1 . TRBV11-3 14 CASSLGSSNNEQFF TGTGCCAGCAGCTTAGGATCGTCAAACAATGAGCAGTTCTTC
. TRBJ2-3 few TRBV10-2 12 CASGDSSDTQYF TGCGCCAGCGGCGACTCCTCCGATACGCAGTATTTT
. TRBJ2-7 . TRBV5-4 13 CASSRGPPYEQYF TGTGCCAGCAGTCGCGGGCCCCCCTACGAGCAGTACTTC
. TRBJ1-1 . TRBV28 13 CASSFRRNTEAFF TGTGCCAGCAGTTTTCGGAGGAACACTGAAGCTTTCTTT
TRBD1 TRBJ1-4 . TRBV2 15 CASSERDRGEEKLFF TGTGCCAGCAGTGAAAGGGACAGGGGGGAGGAAAAACTGTTTTTT
TRBD2 TRBJ2-7 . TRBV19 15 CASSSGLAVPYEQYF TGTGCCAGTAGTTCGGGACTAGCGGTACCTTACGAGCAGTACTTC
. TRBJ1-2 . TRBV5-1 15 CASSPRGEANYGYTF TGCGCCAGCAGCCCTAGGGGAGAAGCTAACTATGGCTACACCTTC
. TRBJ1-1 . TRBV29-1 11 CSGWSNTEAFF TGCAGCGGCTGGAGTAACACTGAAGCTTTCTTT
. TRBJ2-5 . TRBV11-2 13 CASSQPPQETQYF TGTGCCAGCAGCCAACCCCCCCAAGAGACCCAGTACTTC
TRBD2 TRBJ2-7 . TRBV7-9 15 CASSFVAGEGYEQYF TGTGCCAGCAGCTTCGTGGCGGGAGAAGGCTACGAGCAGTACTTC
TRBD1 TRBJ1-1 . TRBV14 17 CASSQEGQGNKSTEAFF TGTGCCAGCAGCCAAGAGGGACAGGGTAATAAATCCACTGAAGCTTTCTTT
TRBD2 TRBJ2-4 once TRBV7-2 15 CASSLIGGAKNIQYF TGTGCCAGCAGCCTCATCGGGGGGGCCAAAAACATTCAGTACTTC
. TRBJ1-1 . TRBV19 14 CASNWRGFVTEAFF TGTGCCAGTAATTGGCGGGGTTTTGTCACTGAAGCTTTCTTT
. TRBJ2-7 . TRBV4-1 15 CASSQVTGGVGEQYF TGCGCCAGCAGCCAAGTCACAGGGGGGGTTGGGGAGCAGTACTTC
TRBD1 TRBJ2-3 . TRBV5-4 14 CASSPDRGTDTQYF TGTGCCAGCAGCCCGGACAGGGGAACAGATACGCAGTATTTT
. TRBJ1-1 . TRBV18 13 CASSPFGDTEAFF TGTGCCAGCTCACCATTCGGGGACACTGAAGCTTTCTTT
TRBD2 TRBJ2-6 . TRBV6-5 14 CASTRGAGANVLTF TGTGCCAGCACGCGGGGGGCTGGGGCCAACGTCCTGACTTTC
TRBD1 TRBJ1-2 few TRBV5-4 16 CASSLEGTGLNYGYTF TGTGCCAGCAGCTTGGAGGGGACAGGCCTTAACTATGGCTACACCTTC
. TRBJ2-1 . TRBV28 14 CASSFFVSDNEQFF TGTGCCAGCAGTTTTTTCGTCTCGGACAATGAGCAGTTCTTC
TRBD1 TRBJ1-5 few TRBV6-6 14 CASSDRVYNQPQHF TGTGCCAGCAGTGACAGGGTTTACAATCAGCCCCAGCATTTT
TRBD1 TRBJ2-7 . TRBV30 13 CAWSGGQGGEQYF TGTGCCTGGAGTGGGGGACAGGGAGGCGAGCAGTACTTC
. TRBJ1-1 . TRBV28 12 CASSILRTEAFF TGTGCCAGCAGTATACTGCGGACTGAAGCTTTCTTT
TRBD1 TRBJ1-5 . TRBV6-1 17 CASSEAVDRGSNQPQHF TGTGCCAGCAGTGAAGCCGTGGACAGGGGGAGCAATCAGCCCCAGCATTTT
. TRBJ1-1 . TRBV2 11 CASSLEVEAFF TGTGCCAGCAGTTTGGAGGTTGAAGCTTTCTTT
TRBD2 TRBJ2-1 . TRBV5-1 16 CASSVDSGRAYNEQFF TGCGCCAGCAGCGTAGATAGCGGGAGGGCATACAATGAGCAGTTCTTC
. TRBJ1-2 . TRBV6-5 13 CASSTRGRRGYTF TGTGCCAGCAGTACCAGGGGCAGGCGAGGCTACACCTTC
. TRBJ2-1 few TRBV6-6 16 CASSKPQGGGSNEQFF TGTGCCAGCAGCAAACCCCAGGGTGGAGGGTCCAATGAGCAGTTCTTC
. TRBJ2-2 . TRBV28 14 CASRQPGFSGELFF TGTGCCAGCAGGCAGCCAGGGTTTTCCGGGGAGCTGTTTTTT
. TRBJ2-1 . TRBV10-2 12 CASQGTYNEQFF TGCGCCAGCCAGGGGACCTACAATGAGCAGTTCTTC
. TRBJ2-2 . TRBV5-1 15 CASSLAGTNTGELFF TGCGCCAGCAGCTTGGCGGGCACGAACACCGGGGAGCTGTTTTTT
. TRBJ1-1 . TRBV28 15 CASSSPGVLNTEAFF TGTGCCAGCAGTTCACCAGGCGTTCTGAACACTGAAGCTTTCTTT
. TRBJ2-7 . TRBV27 12 CASYSSSYEQYF TGTGCCAGCTACTCCAGCTCCTACGAGCAGTACTTC
TRBD2 TRBJ2-3 . TRBV2 16 CASRRLAGTSTDTQYF TGTGCCAGCAGAAGACTAGCGGGAACGAGCACAGATACGCAGTATTTT
TRBD1 TRBJ1-4 once TRBV7-9 15 CASSVRTGGLGKLFF TGTGCCAGCAGCGTTCGGACAGGGGGACTGGGAAAACTGTTTTTT
TRBD2 TRBJ2-3 . TRBV7-9 17 CASSPSAGVPEGYTQYF TGTGCCAGCAGCCCCAGCGCGGGAGTCCCCGAAGGGTATACGCAGTATTTT
TRBD2 TRBJ2-7 . TRBV2 13 CASDGTKSYEQYF TGTGCCAGTGACGGGACTAAGAGTTACGAGCAGTACTTC
. TRBJ2-1 . TRBV5-1 15 CASSLGSTKYNEQFF TGCGCCAGCAGCTTGGGGTCTACAAAGTACAATGAGCAGTTCTTC
. TRBJ2-2 . TRBV11-2 12 CAIRRNAGELFF TGTGCCATCCGCAGGAATGCCGGGGAGCTGTTTTTT
. TRBJ1-5 . TRBV6-1 14 CASSGYSENQPQHF TGTGCCAGCAGTGGATATTCAGAAAATCAGCCCCAGCATTTT
TRBD2 TRBJ2-7 . TRBV11-2 14 CASSLTSGSGEQYF TGTGCCAGCAGCTTAACTAGCGGGAGCGGTGAGCAGTACTTC
. TRBJ2-4 . TRBV27 13 CASSLPAKNIQYF TGTGCCAGCAGTTTGCCGGCCAAAAACATTCAGTACTTC
TRBD1 TRBJ2-7 . TRBV19 16 CASSKNTGTGYPEQYF TGTGCCAGTAGTAAGAACACCGGGACAGGGTACCCCGAGCAGTACTTC
TRBD1 TRBJ1-1 . TRBV18 13 CASSPGQGVEAFF TGTGCCAGCTCACCGGGACAGGGAGTTGAAGCTTTCTTT
. TRBJ1-1 . TRBV5-1 14 CASSGGHENTEAFF TGCGCCAGCAGCGGGGGACACGAGAACACTGAAGCTTTCTTT
. TRBJ1-3 . TRBV5-1 16 CASSPSTVSSGNTIYF TGCGCCAGCAGCCCGTCTACGGTCAGCTCTGGAAACACCATATATTTT
. TRBJ2-1 . TRBV11-2 14 CASSLPGPWDEQFF TGTGCCAGCAGCCTACCGGGCCCCTGGGATGAGCAGTTCTTC
. TRBJ1-4 . TRBV7-8 13 CASSLGGVEKLFF TGTGCCAGCAGCTTAGGTGGGGTTGAAAAACTGTTTTTT
. TRBJ1-3 once TRBV21-1 18 CASSPVSGVRFAGNTIYF TGTGCCAGCAGCCCAGTCTCGGGGGTAAGATTCGCTGGAAACACCATATATTTT
. TRBJ2-1 . TRBV28 12 CASKDPANEQFF TGTGCCAGCAAGGATCCGGCAAATGAGCAGTTCTTC
TRBD1 TRBJ1-2 . TRBV5-1 14 CASRAGGGNYGYTF TGCGCCAGCAGAGCAGGGGGAGGTAACTATGGCTACACCTTC
TRBD2 TRBJ2-7 . TRBV9 15 CASSATTSGPYEQYF TGTGCCAGCAGCGCGACGACTAGCGGTCCCTACGAGCAGTACTTC
. TRBJ2-7 . TRBV7-2 12 CASSLDYYEQYF TGTGCCAGCAGCTTAGATTACTACGAGCAGTACTTC
. TRBJ1-5 . TRBV6-1 14 CASSEGARPLPQHF TGTGCCAGCAGTGAAGGGGCCCGGCCGCTGCCCCAGCATTTT
. TRBJ2-7 . TRBV19 13 CASTGQEGYEQYF TGTGCCAGTACCGGGCAGGAGGGCTACGAGCAGTACTTC
TRBD1 TRBJ1-2 . TRBV7-8 14 CATQPGQVLYGYTF TGTGCCACCCAACCGGGACAGGTGCTCTATGGCTACACCTTC
. TRBJ1-2 many TRBV10-3 13 CAISEKDNYGYTF TGTGCCATCAGTGAAAAGGATAACTATGGCTACACCTTC
TRBD2 TRBJ2-1 . TRBV27 16 CASGYSGRGSGNEQFF TGTGCCAGCGGTTATAGCGGGAGGGGATCGGGCAATGAGCAGTTCTTC
. TRBJ2-5 . TRBV27 11 CASSRGGTQYF TGTGCCAGCAGTAGGGGGGGGACCCAGTACTTC